This T cell receptor beta chain originates from a study of T cell repertoires in cytomegalovirus infection. Background on the study: Signatures in public TCR beta sequences pointed to both CMV infection and matching HLA type. Findings and caveats of the study: Using cumulative public TCR beta family frequency, the authors identified those who carried CMV together with the relevant HLA. CMV-specific TCR beta clonotypes restricted by HLA-C were the ones dominating the ex vivo response.

Turning to this clonotype: Its specificity is not known.

MiXCR, applied by TCRdb to the reads, yields one record per CDR3 protein. In the table there are approximately 750,000 distinct CDR3 sequences, about 40% of which are singletons. The sample comprised PBMCs. The source is a human donor in good health (CMV status not recorded). Some clones in this sample may be carry-over from other donors' samples.

The DNA of the CDR3 is TGTGCCAGCAGTTTCGATCGCCGCACAGATACGCAGTATTTT. It yields the protein CASSFDRRTDTQYF. The J gene is TRBJ2-3, the V gene TRBV28; unclear D gene. From germline, CDR1 is MDHEN and CDR2 SYDVKM. V lost 3 bases, J lost 1 base, and 8 bases lay in between. CDR3 size: 14 residues.